Listed below are T cell receptor beta chains from one sample, sequenced in a study of T-cell reconstitution after alpha-beta-depleted transplantation in children. TCRdb re-called the PCR reads with MiXCR, one entry per CDR3 protein. The data show over 120,000 distinct CDR3 sequences, with 7.5% to 9% seen just once and around a sixth held by the top ten. The starting material was PBMCs, mostly from graft donor cells, obtained 180 days after TCRalphabeta/CD19-depleted stem cell transplant. The receptor source for this set is a female patient aged 2 to 10 who had a stem cell transplant for congenital amegakaryocytic thrombocytopenia, so the T cells may come from the graft donor. Each CDR3 is given with its conserved first and last residue. A D gene is named only where the DNA matches it firmly. Only some rows state a clone size, as once, few, many or a class for expanded clones.

>TRBV18|many|TRBJ2-5|.
CASSVSGRETQYF
TGTGCCAGCTCAGTTTCGGGGAGAGAGACCCAGTACTTC
>TRBV2|many|TRBJ2-7|TRBD2
CASSVRGSSYEQYF
TGTGCCAGCAGTGTGCGCGGGAGCTCCTACGAGCAGTACTTC
>TRBV30|few|TRBJ2-3|.
CAWRAMSAGPQYF
TGTGCCTGGAGGGCCATGAGTGCTGGTCCGCAGTATTTT
>TRBV27|many|TRBJ2-5|.
CASSPTVQETQYF
TGTGCCAGCAGCCCAACCGTACAAGAGACCCAGTACTTC
>TRBV4-3|many|TRBJ1-1|.
CASSLDGLGNTEAFF
TGCGCCAGCAGCCTAGACGGGCTCGGGAACACTGAAGCTTTCTTT
>TRBV7-2|once|TRBJ2-1|.
CASRRKSSYNEQFF
TGTGCAAGCAGGAGGAAAAGCTCCTACAATGAGCAGTTCTTC
>TRBV5-5|many|TRBJ2-3|TRBD2
CASSLELAGGTDTQYF
TGTGCCAGCAGCTTGGAACTAGCGGGAGGCACAGATACGCAGTATTTT
>TRBV10-3|few|TRBJ2-3|TRBD2
CAIRRSAGGPDTQYF
TGTGCCATCAGACGTTCAGCGGGAGGGCCAGATACGCAGTATTTT
>TRBV12-3/TRBV12-4|many|TRBJ1-3|.
CASRASSGNTIYF
TGTGCCAGCAGGGCGTCGTCCGGAAACACCATATATTTT
>TRBV7-8|.|TRBJ2-5|TRBD1
CASSLLVQGGKETQYF
TGTGCCAGCAGCTTACTCGTACAGGGGGGAAAAGAGACCCAGTACTTC
>TRBV15|many|TRBJ2-2|.
CATSRVIARTGELFF
TGTGCCACCAGCAGAGTGATAGCCCGTACCGGGGAGCTGTTTTTT
>TRBV27|many|TRBJ2-1|TRBD2
CASSRLLAGEQFF
TGTGCCAGCAGCCGACTCTTAGCGGGAGAGCAGTTCTTC
>TRBV20-1|many|TRBJ2-7|.
CSAPGTGPYEQYF
TGCAGTGCCCCCGGGACGGGCCCCTACGAGCAGTACTTC
>TRBV2|many|TRBJ2-1|.
CASREQGGVVYNEQFF
TGTGCCAGCAGGGAGCAGGGCGGGGTCGTTTACAATGAGCAGTTCTTC
>TRBV4-3|.|TRBJ2-1|.
CASSPPGSGLNNEQFF
TGCGCCAGCAGCCCACCCGGGAGTGGGTTAAACAATGAGCAGTTCTTC
>TRBV10-3|.|TRBJ2-4|TRBD2
CAISESPGEGGIQYF
TGTGCCATCAGTGAGTCGCCGGGGGAGGGCGGCATTCAGTACTTC
>TRBV27|many|TRBJ2-2|.
CASSLFGGELFF
TGTGCCAGCAGTTTATTTGGCGGGGAGCTGTTTTTT
>TRBV20-1|.|TRBJ1-5|.
CSASQQSYSNQPQHF
TGCAGTGCTAGTCAGCAGAGTTATAGCAATCAGCCCCAGCATTTT
>TRBV7-9|few|TRBJ2-5|TRBD1
CASSLAGGGVTQYF
TGTGCCAGCAGCTTAGCAGGGGGCGGTGTGACCCAGTACTTC
>TRBV10-2|many|TRBJ1-5|.
CASNGGTDQPQHF
TGCGCCAGCAATGGGGGAACTGATCAGCCCCAGCATTTT
>TRBV5-1|few|TRBJ2-2|.
CASSLSTNTGELFF
TGCGCCAGCAGCTTGAGTACGAACACCGGGGAGCTGTTTTTT
>TRBV18|.|TRBJ2-7|.
CASSRGLVNEQYF
TGTGCCAGCTCACGGGGGCTGGTCAACGAGCAGTACTTC
>TRBV20-1|many|TRBJ2-2|TRBD2
CSARDPTSGIGSGELFF
TGCAGTGCTAGAGACCCGACTAGCGGGATTGGGTCCGGGGAGCTGTTTTTT
>TRBV29-1|many|TRBJ1-1|.
CSADNTEAFF
TGCAGCGCTGATAACACTGAAGCTTTCTTT
>TRBV28|many|TRBJ2-7|TRBD1
CATRTGEILYEQYF
TGTGCCACCCGGACAGGGGAAATCCTCTACGAGCAGTACTTC